Following are 29 T cell receptor beta chains from one sample sequenced in a study of blood T cell repertoires in COVID-19. Data came from immunoSEQ multiplex PCR; TCRdb stores just in-frame clones and leaves some out. Here the sample spans tens of thousands of clones, approximately 82% being singletons. The sequenced sample was peripheral blood. These receptors were obtained from a human donor in a cohort sampled during active COVID-19.

The chain joins TRBV9 to TRBJ2-1; 7 bases are shared with TRBD2. V shed 1 base and J 5 bases; nucleotides not matched to a gene: 6. CDR1 SGDLS and CDR2 YYNGEE come from the germline V gene. The CDR3 extends over 15 amino acids. The CDR3 DNA reads as TGTGCCAGCAGCGTACAGGCGGGAGTGGACAATGAGCAGTTCTTC. Amino acids: CASSVQAGVDNEQFF.

V gene TRBV5-4 combines with J gene TRBJ1-2, with 7 bases aligning to TRBD1. Germline V gene lookup returns CDR1 SGHNT and CDR2 YYREEE (reference sequence). Germline trimming cut 0 bases from V and 7 bases from J; bases unmatched to any gene: 0. The CDR3 has 12 amino acids. CDR3 loop: CASSLGQGGYTF. CDR3 nucleotides: TGTGCCAGCAGCTTGGGACAGGGTGGCTACACCTTC.

This clone was detected only a few times. The chain links TRBV7-9 to TRBJ1-1, with TRBD1 as a possible D gene (5 bases). The germline V gene has CDR1 SEHNR and CDR2 FQNEAQ (reference sequence). This CDR3 spans 11 amino acids. Trimming left V 1 base short and J 12 bases short, with 9 bases between. For the CDR3, the DNA is TGTGCCAGCAGCTTAGAGGGGCGGACTTTCTTT. Amino acids: CASSLEGRTFF. The entire variable domain, with the rest obtained from reference TRBV7-9 and TRBJ1-1, is as follows: DTGVSQNPRHKITKRGQNVTFRCDPISEHNRLYWYRQTLGQGPEFLTYFQNEAQLEKSRLLSDRFSAERPKGSFSTLEIQRTEQGDSAMYLCASSLEGRTFFGQGTRLTVV.

This clone came up once. This sequence joins TRBV4-1 and TRBJ2-5, with D possibly matching TRBD2 (5 bases). Germline lookup yields CDR1 MGHRA and CDR2 YSYEKL. Trimming took 0 bases from V and 4 from J, leaving 12 bases between them. The CDR3 sequence is 15 residues long. Here the CDR3 reads CASSQEPGVVETQYF. CDR3 nucleotide sequence: TGCGCCAGCAGCCAAGAACCCGGGGTAGTAGAGACCCAGTACTTC.

V gene TRBV18 combines with J gene TRBJ1-5; possibly TRBD1 for D (6 bases). V was trimmed by 6 bases and J by 4 bases, leaving 16 bases between them. The CDR3 loop spans 15 amino acids. In germline, CDR1 is KGHSH, CDR2 LQKENI. The CDR3 reads CASSTSGVGNQPQHF. The CDR3, as DNA: TGTGCCAGCTCGACATCAGGGGTAGGGAATCAGCCCCAGCATTTT. Full variable domain (outside the CDR3, taken from reference TRBV18 and TRBJ1-5): NAGVMQNPRHLVRRRGQEARLRCSPMKGHSHVYWYRQLPEEGLKFMVYLQKENIIDESGMPKERFSAEFPKEGPSILRIQQVVRGDSAAYFCASSTSGVGNQPQHFGDGTRLSIL.

The chain is built from TRBV21-1 and TRBJ1-2; the DNA was not compared with TRBD1, the D call given in the table. TRBV21-1 is flagged as a pseudogene. The CDR3 length is 19 residues. CDR3 loop: CASSKGDPGENLANYGYTF. In DNA form, the CDR3 reads TGTGCCAGCAGCAAAGGGGATCCAGGGGAAAACCTAGCTAACTATGGCTACACCTTC.

The gene calls are TRBV18 and TRBJ1-2; 9 bases map to TRBD1. The V and J ends lost 0 bases and 8 bases, in that order; junction bases with no gene match: 13. The CDR3 loop spans 17 amino acids. The germline gives CDR1 KGHSH, CDR2 LQKENI. The DNA of the CDR3 is TGTGCCAGCTCACCACCCCCCGGGACAGGGATGAAGCGCGGCTACACCTTC. Its protein is CASSPPPGTGMKRGYTF.

J is TRBJ2-1 and V is TRBV7-7, with D maybe TRBD2 (6 bases). The CDR3 sequence is 15 residues long. Germline V gene sequence: CDR1 SSHAT, CDR2 FNYEAQ (reference sequence). Trimming left V 2 bases short and J 0 bases short, with 8 bases between. The CDR3 DNA reads as TGTGCCAGCAGCTTACGCGGGGCCTCCTACAATGAGCAGTTCTTC. The encoded protein is CASSLRGASYNEQFF.

The J gene is TRBJ2-1, the V gene TRBV25-1; TRBD2 agrees at 7 bases. Germline CDR1 reads MGHDK; CDR2 reads SYGVNS. This CDR3 spans 16 amino acids. Losses at the gene ends were 4 bases for V and 0 bases for J; bases not matched to a gene: 6. CDR3 loop: CASSATSLSSYNEQFF. The CDR3 nucleotides are TGTGCCAGCAGTGCGACTAGCCTGAGCTCCTACAATGAGCAGTTCTTC.

In its sample, this clone was seen a few times. The chain combines TRBV10-3 with TRBJ2-1; tentatively, D is TRBD2 (7 bases). Trimming shortened V by 3 bases and J by 7 bases, and 16 bases separated the two germline ends. The CDR3 loop spans 15 amino acids. In germline, CDR1 is ENHRY, CDR2 SYGVKD. The CDR3 nucleotides read TGTGCCATCAGTGAAAGGGGGGGCCAAGGAAATGAGCAGTTCTTC. It yields the protein CAISERGGQGNEQFF.

This clone was seen more than once but under ten times. The genes are TRBV18 and TRBJ1-5; the match to TRBD1 covers 12 bases. V was pared by 3 bases and J by 2 bases, with 2 bases of the junction left unmatched. There are 16 residues in the CDR3. Germline V gene lookup returns CDR1 KGHSH and CDR2 LQKENI. CDR3 region: CASSPGTGGGNQPQHF. The CDR3 DNA reads as TGTGCCAGCTCACCCGGGACAGGGGGCGGCAATCAGCCCCAGCATTTT.

In its sample, this clone was seen once. This chain connects TRBV5-1 to TRBJ1-1; 8 bases match TRBD1. V lost 2 bases, J lost 1 base, and 13 bases stayed unmatched. Germline V gene data show CDR1 as SGHRS and CDR2 as YFSETQ. The CDR3 totals 18 residues. For the CDR3, the DNA is TGCGCCAGCAGCTTTCGACAGGGGAGAAGAAGGGGGAACACTGAAGCTTTCTTT. This encodes CASSFRQGRRRGNTEAFF.

The J gene is TRBJ2-7, the V gene TRBV15, with 11 positions matching TRBD1. V shed 0 bases and J 7 bases; nucleotides not matched to a gene: 2. The germline CDR1 and CDR2 sequences are LNHNV and YYDKDF (reference sequence). The CDR3 covers 14 residues. The CDR3 spells CATSRDWDRGEQYF. In DNA, the CDR3 is TGTGCCACCAGCAGAGATTGGGACAGGGGGGAGCAGTACTTC.

This chain joins TRBV5-6 and TRBJ1-2; the match to TRBD1 covers 11 bases. The CDR3 loop spans 16 amino acids. V lost 0 bases to trimming and J lost 3 bases; unmatched junction nucleotides: 4. CDR1 is SGHDT and CDR2 is YYEEEE in the germline V gene. The CDR3 sequence: CASSLAGQGADYGYTF. The CDR3 DNA reads TGTGCCAGCAGCTTGGCCGGACAGGGGGCGGACTATGGCTACACCTTC.

The chain links TRBV30 to TRBJ2-1, with D perhaps TRBD2 (6 bases). V lost 4 bases, J lost 1 base, and 23 bases lay in between. This CDR3 has 18 residues. Germline assignment: CDR1 GTSNPN and CDR2 SVGIG (reference sequence). The CDR3 here is CAWNGGTGSKKSYNEQFF. CDR3 nucleotides: TGTGCCTGGAATGGGGGGACGGGTAGTAAAAAGTCCTACAATGAGCAGTTCTTC.

The CDR3 sequence is CASSSMGNTIYF. For the CDR3, the DNA is TGTGCCAGCAGTAGCATGGGAAACACCATATATTTT. J is TRBJ1-3 and V is TRBV5-5; D gene ambiguous. Germline lookup yields CDR1 SGHKS and CDR2 YYEKEE (reference sequence). V lost 5 bases to trimming and J lost 4 bases, with 7 bases between them. The CDR3 spans 12 residues.

The gene calls are TRBV6-5 and TRBJ1-2; TRBD1 matches 10 bases. CDR1 MNHEY and CDR2 SVGAGI come from the germline V gene. V was clipped by 2 bases and J by 7 bases; unmatched bases: 7. CDR3 length equals 15 residues. As DNA, the CDR3 is TGTGCCAGCAGTTACCGGGACAGGGGATTAGGTGGCTACACCTTC. It translates to CASSYRDRGLGGYTF.

The CDR3: CASGLDPYRGESTDTQYF. CDR3 nucleotides: TGTGCTAGTGGTTTGGACCCCTACAGGGGGGAGAGCACAGATACGCAGTATTTT. The V and J genes are TRBV12-5 and TRBJ2-3, with 8 nucleotides matching TRBD1. With 1 base clipped from V and 0 bases from J, the junction kept 9 bases outside the gene matches. CDR1 is LGHNT and CDR2 is FRNRAP in the germline V gene. This CDR3 region has 18 residues.

This chain links TRBV7-3 with TRBJ2-3; 8 bases are a match to TRBD1. This CDR3 is built from 15 residues. Trimming took 1 base from V and 4 from J; bases not matched to a gene: 4. The germline V gene encodes CDR1 SGHTA and CDR2 FQGTGA. CDR3 residues: CASSLIGQGADTQYF. The CDR3 DNA reads as TGTGCCAGCAGCTTAATAGGACAGGGCGCAGATACGCAGTATTTT. The variable domain in full, with the rest retrieved from reference TRBV7-3 and TRBJ2-3, is GAGVSQTPSNKVTEKGKYVELRCDPISGHTALYWYRQSLGQGPEFLIYFQGTGAADDSGLPNDRFFAVRPEGSVSTLKIQRTERGDSAVYLCASSLIGQGADTQYFGPGTRLTVL.

This chain links TRBV6-5 with TRBJ1-5; 8 bases are a match to TRBD1. This CDR3 is 13 amino acids long. Germline V gene sequence: CDR1 MNHEY, CDR2 SVGAGI. Losses at the gene ends were 7 bases for V and 3 bases for J; bases not matched to a gene: 2. The CDR3, as DNA: TGTGCCAGCACGACAGGGGACAATCAGCCCCAGCATTTT. It translates to CASTTGDNQPQHF.

V and J are TRBV7-2 and TRBJ2-7; 7 bases map to TRBD1. The ends lost 1 base at V and 3 bases at J; junction bases unmatched: 3. CDR3 length: 14 residues. From germline, CDR1 is SGHTA and CDR2 FQGNSA. This chain's CDR3 is CASSLDPGGYEQYF. CDR3 bases: TGTGCCAGCAGCTTAGATCCAGGGGGCTACGAGCAGTACTTC.

In DNA, the CDR3 is TGTGCCAGCAGGTTTACAGGGAATAGCAATCAGCCCCAGCATTTT. It specifies CASRFTGNSNQPQHF. The chain couples TRBV2 to TRBJ1-5; the D gene is possibly TRBD1 (6 bases). V was trimmed by 6 bases and J by 0 bases, leaving 12 bases between them. Germline V gene lookup returns CDR1 SNHLY and CDR2 FYNNEI. The CDR3 loop spans 15 amino acids.

The V gene is TRBV15, the J gene TRBJ1-2, with D possibly matching TRBD1 (5 bases). The germline V and J ends were trimmed by 1 base and 8 bases, with 11 bases remaining between them. Germline V CDR1 and CDR2: LNHNV, YYDKDF (reference sequence). The CDR3 has 13 amino acids. The CDR3 spells CATSRVGPLGYTF. CDR3 DNA: TGTGCCACCAGCAGAGTGGGGCCTTTGGGCTACACCTTC. Together with reference TRBV15 and TRBJ1-2, the CDR3 gives the full variable domain: DAMVIQNPRYQVTQFGKPVTLSCSQTLNHNVMYWYQQKSSQAPKLLFHYYDKDFNNEADTPDNFQSRRPNTSFCFLDIRSPGLGDTAMYLCATSRVGPLGYTFGSGTRLTVV.

This rearrangement joins TRBV12-5 to TRBJ1-4; a weak D match, TRBD1 (6 bases). In germline, CDR1 is LGHNT, CDR2 FRNRAP. Deletions cut 5 bases from V and 5 bases from J, with 6 bases between. The CDR3 spans 12 residues. In DNA form, the CDR3 reads TGTGCTAGTGGTACAGGGAATGAAAAACTGTTTTTT. The encoded protein is CASGTGNEKLFF. The full variable domain, in which reference TRBV12-5 and TRBJ1-4 provide the parts outside the CDR3, is DARVTQTPRHKVTEMGQEVTMRCQPILGHNTVFWYRQTMMQGLELLAYFRNRAPLDDSGMPKDRFSAEMPDATLATLKIQPSEPRDSAVYFCASGTGNEKLFFGSGTQLSVL.

The gene calls are TRBV30 and TRBJ1-4; 12 bases match TRBD1. Trimming removed 5 bases from V and 2 bases from J; junction bases left unmatched: 3. The CDR3 extends over 15 amino acids. Per germline, CDR1 GTSNPN and CDR2 SVGIG (reference sequence). CDR3 sequence reads: CAWGTGGATNEKLFF. DNA for the CDR3: TGTGCCTGGGGGACAGGGGGCGCGACTAATGAAAAACTGTTTTTT. Complete variable domain (other parts from reference TRBV30 and TRBJ1-4): SQTIHQWPATLVQPVGSPLSLECTVEGTSNPNLYWYRQAAGRGLQLLFYSVGIGQISSEVPQNLSASRPQDRQFILSSKKLLLSDSGFYLCAWGTGGATNEKLFFGSGTQLSVL.

The chain employs TRBV18 and TRBJ2-3, with D perhaps TRBD2 (5 bases). CDR1 KGHSH and CDR2 LQKENI come from the germline V gene. V was trimmed by 0 bases and J by 1 base, leaving 8 bases between them. This CDR3 is built from 15 residues. The CDR3 loop is CASSPPSGGTDTQYF. The DNA of the CDR3 is TGTGCCAGCTCACCACCGTCCGGGGGCACAGATACGCAGTATTTT.

V gene TRBV4-2 combines with J gene TRBJ1-1, with 8 bases aligning to TRBD1. Germline assignment: CDR1 LGHNA and CDR2 YNFKEQ. V dropped 6 bases and J dropped 2; count of bases not matched to a gene: 5. The CDR3 is 14 residues long. This chain's CDR3 is CASSTTGGNTEAFF. The CDR3, as DNA: TGTGCCAGCAGTACAACAGGGGGTAACACTGAAGCTTTCTTT.

The rearrangement joins TRBV9 to TRBJ2-3; a possible D gene is TRBD2 (6 bases). Trimming shortened V by 4 bases and J by 2 bases, and 11 bases separated the two germline ends. Germline V lookup: CDR1 SGDLS, CDR2 YYNGEE. The CDR3 has 14 amino acids. The CDR3, as DNA: TGTGCCAGCAGCCGGGACTCGTACACAGATACGCAGTATTTT. This translates into CASSRDSYTDTQYF.

V and J are TRBV18 and TRBJ1-2, with 7 bases fitting TRBD1. This CDR3 contains 16 residues. Germline-derived CDR1 and CDR2 are KGHSH and LQKENI. After removal of 3 bases from V and 3 bases from J, the junction contained 10 bases not matched to a gene. CDR3 DNA sequence: TGTGCCAGCTCACCGCTCGGAGGGGGCAGCGACTATGGCTACACCTTC. Translating gives CASSPLGGGSDYGYTF.